Listed below are T cell receptor beta chains from one sample, sequenced in a study of shared clonotypes between healthy human individuals. Measured with immunoSEQ multiplex PCR; TCRdb has only the in-frame clones, and not every one. The sample shows some 580,000 clones, roughly 98% of them seen only once. Sequenced material: naive CD8+ T cells sorted from blood. The receptor set was obtained from a man aged 30 to 39 in good health. CDR3s include the opening cysteine and the closing phenylalanine or tryptophan. D genes are given only for firm matches. Some rows have no size entry. The others give once, few or many, or a class for an expanded clone.

>TRBV6-5|TRBJ1-1|NA|NA
CASSYSTGGLGEAFF
TGTGCCAGCAGTTACTCGACCGGGGGACTCGGGGAAGCTTTCTTT
>TRBV7-2|TRBJ2-1|once|NA
CASSLVGGRGNEQFF
TGTGCCAGCAGCTTAGTCGGGGGGCGCGGGAATGAGCAGTTCTTC
>TRBV15|TRBJ1-4|NA|NA
CATRVLGGVNEKLFF
TGTGCCACCAGGGTCCTTGGAGGCGTTAATGAAAAACTGTTTTTT
>TRBV9|TRBJ1-4|NA|NA
CASSVGNNEKLFF
TGTGCCAGCAGCGTAGGAAATAATGAAAAACTGTTTTTT
>TRBV27|TRBJ2-6|NA|NA
CASSRRETGANVLTF
TGTGCCAGCAGTCGGCGAGAGACTGGGGCCAACGTCCTGACTTTC
>TRBV28|TRBJ1-2|NA|TRBD1
CASKETGGTGNYGYTF
TGTGCCAGCAAAGAGACAGGGGGAACTGGGAACTATGGCTACACCTTC
>TRBV6-1|TRBJ2-7|NA|TRBD2
CASSEPFGGLYYEQYF
TGTGCCAGCAGTGAGCCATTCGGGGGGTTGTATTACGAGCAGTACTTC
>TRBV18|TRBJ2-3|NA|TRBD2
CASSPKAGVWTDTQYF
TGTGCCAGCTCACCAAAAGCGGGAGTTTGGACAGATACGCAGTATTTT
>TRBV7-6|TRBJ2-1|NA|TRBD2
CASSLSRGGVRNYNEQFF
TGTGCCAGCAGCCTTTCCCGTGGGGGGGTTAGAAACTACAATGAGCAGTTCTTC
>TRBV27|TRBJ1-2|NA|NA
CASSLRVGHSDGYTF
TGTGCCAGCAGTTTAAGGGTCGGGCACTCAGATGGCTACACCTTC
>TRBV19|TRBJ2-7|NA|TRBD2
CASSHSGRPSYEQYF
TGTGCCAGTAGTCATAGCGGGAGGCCCTCCTACGAGCAGTACTTC
>TRBV7-9|TRBJ2-3|NA|TRBD1
CASSGQGEGSDTQYF
TGTGCCAGCAGCGGACAGGGAGAAGGGTCGGATACGCAGTATTTT
>TRBV7-7|TRBJ2-7|NA|NA
CASSPGGMYGRGNEQYF
TGTGCTAGCAGTCCAGGGGGTATGTACGGGAGAGGCAACGAGCAGTACTTC
>TRBV21-1|TRBJ1-4|NA|NA
CASSKRTGGNPNEKLFF
TGTGCCAGCAGCAAACGAACAGGGGGTAACCCTAATGAAAAACTGTTTTTT
>TRBV28|TRBJ2-1|NA|NA
CASSSNLSPNEQFF
TGTGCCAGCAGCTCCAACCTATCTCCTAATGAGCAGTTCTTC
>TRBV27|TRBJ2-1|once|NA
CASSPTSHNEQFF
TGTGCCAGCAGCCCAACGTCCCACAATGAGCAGTTCTTC
>TRBV7-9|TRBJ2-7|NA|TRBD1
CASSLRDRPYEQYF
TGTGCCAGCAGCCTCCGGGACAGGCCCTACGAGCAGTACTTC
>TRBV14|TRBJ2-3|once|NA
CASSQMSSVRYTQYF
TGTGCCAGCAGCCAAATGAGCAGTGTACGTTATACGCAGTATTTT
>TRBV4-1|TRBJ2-1|once|NA
CASSQEPGTHNEQFF
TGCGCCAGCAGCCAAGAACCTGGGACGCACAATGAGCAGTTCTTC
>TRBV18|TRBJ2-5|once|TRBD1
CASSPPDRVKTQYF
TGTGCCAGCTCACCACCGGACAGGGTAAAGACCCAGTACTTC
>TRBV28|TRBJ1-2|NA|NA
CASSPRTSGYTF
TGTGCCAGCAGTCCGAGGACAAGTGGCTACACCTTC
>TRBV29-1|TRBJ2-7|NA|TRBD2
CSVEDSGRANEQYF
TGCAGCGTTGAAGATAGCGGGAGGGCCAACGAGCAGTACTTC
>TRBV13|TRBJ2-7|NA|TRBD1
CASRKQGASYEQYF
TGTGCCAGCAGAAAACAGGGGGCATCGTACGAGCAGTACTTC
>TRBV19|TRBJ1-1|once|NA
CASSQGVNTEAFF
TGTGCCAGTTCTCAGGGTGTGAACACTGAAGCTTTCTTT
>TRBV7-9|TRBJ2-7|NA|NA
CASTSPPTAVTYEQYF
TGTGCCAGCACCTCCCCCCCGACAGCCGTAACCTACGAGCAGTACTTC
>TRBV6-6|TRBJ2-7|NA|NA
CASTDRSYEQYF
TGTGCCAGCACTGACAGGTCCTACGAGCAGTACTTC
>TRBV9|TRBJ2-1|NA|TRBD1
CASSVAGTVNEQFF
TGTGCCAGCAGCGTAGCAGGGACAGTCAATGAGCAGTTCTTC
>TRBV13|TRBJ2-7|NA|TRBD2
CASSSLAGGSYEQYF
TGTGCCAGCAGCTCCCTAGCGGGAGGCTCCTACGAGCAGTACTTC